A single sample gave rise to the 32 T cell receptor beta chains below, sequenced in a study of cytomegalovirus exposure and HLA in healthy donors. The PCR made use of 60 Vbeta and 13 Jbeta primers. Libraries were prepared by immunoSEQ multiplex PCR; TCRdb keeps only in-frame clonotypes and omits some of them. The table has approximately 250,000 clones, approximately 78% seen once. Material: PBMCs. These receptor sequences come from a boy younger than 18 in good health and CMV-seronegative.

The CDR3 loop reads CASSVAQFYGYTF. In DNA form, the CDR3 reads TGTGCCAGCAGCGTAGCCCAGTTCTATGGCTACACCTTC. The V gene is TRBV9, the J gene TRBJ1-2; D uncertain. Trimming removed 0 bases from V and 4 bases from J, with 7 bases in between. The CDR3 has 13 residues. Germline V CDR1 and CDR2: SGDLS, YYNGEE. Combining the CDR3 with reference TRBV9 and TRBJ1-2 gives the whole variable domain DSGVTQTPKHLITATGQRVTLRCSPRSGDLSVYWYQQSLDQGLQFLIQYYNGEERAKGNILERFSAQQFPDLHSELNLSSLELGDSALYFCASSVAQFYGYTFGSGTRLTVV.

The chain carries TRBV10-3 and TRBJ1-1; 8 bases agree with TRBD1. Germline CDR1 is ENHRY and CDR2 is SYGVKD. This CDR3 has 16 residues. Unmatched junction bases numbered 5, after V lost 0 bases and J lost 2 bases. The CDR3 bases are TGTGCCATCAGTGAGTCGCCAGGGGGCATTAACACTGAAGCTTTCTTT. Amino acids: CAISESPGGINTEAFF.

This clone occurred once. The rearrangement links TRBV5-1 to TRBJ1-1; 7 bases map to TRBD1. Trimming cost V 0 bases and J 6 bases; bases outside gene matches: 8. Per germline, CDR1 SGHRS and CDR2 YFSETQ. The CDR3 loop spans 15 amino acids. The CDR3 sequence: CASSLEATGFSEAFF. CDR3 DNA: TGCGCCAGCAGCTTGGAGGCGACAGGGTTTTCTGAAGCTTTCTTT.

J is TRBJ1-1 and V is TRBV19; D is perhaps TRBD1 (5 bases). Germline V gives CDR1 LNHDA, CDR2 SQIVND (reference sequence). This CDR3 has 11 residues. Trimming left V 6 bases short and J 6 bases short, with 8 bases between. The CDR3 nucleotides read TGTGCCAGTAGAAGGGGTTCTGAAGCTTTCTTT. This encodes CASRRGSEAFF. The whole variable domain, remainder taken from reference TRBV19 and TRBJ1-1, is DGGITQSPKYLFRKEGQNVTLSCEQNLNHDAMYWYRQDPGQGLRLIYYSQIVNDFQKGDIAEGYSVSREKKESFPLTVTSAQKNPTAFYLCASRRGSEAFFGQGTRLTVV.

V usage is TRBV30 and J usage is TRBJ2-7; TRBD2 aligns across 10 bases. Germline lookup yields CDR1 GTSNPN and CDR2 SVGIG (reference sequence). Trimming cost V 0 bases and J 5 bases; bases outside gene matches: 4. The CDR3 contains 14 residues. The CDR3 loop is CAWSVAGGVDEQYF. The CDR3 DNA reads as TGTGCCTGGAGTGTAGCGGGGGGGGTAGACGAGCAGTACTTC.

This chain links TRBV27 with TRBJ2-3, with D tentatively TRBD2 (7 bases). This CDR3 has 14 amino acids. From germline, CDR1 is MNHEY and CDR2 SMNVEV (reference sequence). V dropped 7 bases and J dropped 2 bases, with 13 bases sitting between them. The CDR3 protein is CASTWRGPTDTQYF. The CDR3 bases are TGTGCCAGCACCTGGCGGGGGCCCACAGATACGCAGTATTTT.

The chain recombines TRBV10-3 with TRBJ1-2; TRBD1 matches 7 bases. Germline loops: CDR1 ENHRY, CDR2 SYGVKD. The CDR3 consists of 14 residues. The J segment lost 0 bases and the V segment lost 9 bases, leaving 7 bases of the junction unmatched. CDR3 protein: CAIQGDRANYGYTF. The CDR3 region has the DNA TGTGCCATTCAGGGGGACAGAGCTAACTATGGCTACACCTTC.

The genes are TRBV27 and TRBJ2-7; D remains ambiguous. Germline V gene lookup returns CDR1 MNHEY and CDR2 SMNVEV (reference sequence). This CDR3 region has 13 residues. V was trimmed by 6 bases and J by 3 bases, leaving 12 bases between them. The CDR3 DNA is TGTGCCAGCAGGTCCGGGTACCGCTACGAGCAGTACTTC. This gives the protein CASRSGYRYEQYF.

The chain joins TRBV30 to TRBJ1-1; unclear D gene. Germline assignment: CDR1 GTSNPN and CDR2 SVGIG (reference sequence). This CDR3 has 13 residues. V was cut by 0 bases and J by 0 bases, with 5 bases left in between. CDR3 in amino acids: CAWSVDLNTEAFF. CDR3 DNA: TGTGCCTGGAGTGTAGACTTGAACACTGAAGCTTTCTTT.

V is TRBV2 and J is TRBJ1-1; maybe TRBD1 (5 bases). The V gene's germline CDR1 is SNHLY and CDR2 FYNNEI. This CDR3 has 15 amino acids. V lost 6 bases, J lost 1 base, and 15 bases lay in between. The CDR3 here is CASRTREYQNTEAFF. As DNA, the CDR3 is TGTGCCAGCAGGACCAGGGAATATCAGAACACTGAAGCTTTCTTT.

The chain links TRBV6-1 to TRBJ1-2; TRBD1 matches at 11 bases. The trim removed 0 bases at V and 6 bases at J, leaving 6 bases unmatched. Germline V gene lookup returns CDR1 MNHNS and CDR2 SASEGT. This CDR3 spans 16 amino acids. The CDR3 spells CASSEAIGQGANGYTF. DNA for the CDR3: TGTGCCAGCAGTGAAGCTATCGGACAGGGGGCGAATGGCTACACCTTC.

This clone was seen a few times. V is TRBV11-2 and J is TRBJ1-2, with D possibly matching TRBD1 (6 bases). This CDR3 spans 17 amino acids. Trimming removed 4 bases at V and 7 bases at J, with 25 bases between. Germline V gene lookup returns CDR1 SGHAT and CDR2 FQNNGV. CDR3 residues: CASSSIKQGLDFGGYTF. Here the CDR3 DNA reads TGTGCCAGCAGCTCCATTAAACAGGGATTGGATTTTGGTGGCTACACCTTC. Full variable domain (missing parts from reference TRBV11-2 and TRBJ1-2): EAGVAQSPRYKIIEKRQSVAFWCNPISGHATLYWYQQILGQGPKLLIQFQNNGVVDDSQLPKDRFSAERLKGVDSTLKIQPAKLEDSAVYLCASSSIKQGLDFGGYTFGSGTRLTVV.

CDR3 sequence (DNA): TGTGCCAGCAGCTTGGGAGGAACTGGGGCCAACGTCCTGACTTTC. This gives the protein CASSLGGTGANVLTF. This sequence joins TRBV5-4 and TRBJ2-6, with no clear D. V gave up 0 bases and J gave up 2 bases, with 6 bases separating them. This CDR3 spans 15 amino acids. Germline V lookup: CDR1 SGHNT, CDR2 YYREEE (reference sequence).

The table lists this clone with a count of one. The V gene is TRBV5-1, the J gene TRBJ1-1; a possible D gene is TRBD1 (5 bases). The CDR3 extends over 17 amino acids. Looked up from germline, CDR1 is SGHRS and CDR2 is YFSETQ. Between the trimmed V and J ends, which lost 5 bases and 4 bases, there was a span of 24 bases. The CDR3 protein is CASSGGTYASWGTEAFF. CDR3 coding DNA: TGCGCCAGCAGTGGGGGGACCTACGCCTCCTGGGGCACTGAAGCTTTCTTT. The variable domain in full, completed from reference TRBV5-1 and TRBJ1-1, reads KAGVTQTPRYLIKTRGQQVTLSCSPISGHRSVSWYQQTPGQGLQFLFEYFSETQRNKGNFPGRFSGRQFSNSRSEMNVSTLELGDSALYLCASSGGTYASWGTEAFFGQGTRLTVV.

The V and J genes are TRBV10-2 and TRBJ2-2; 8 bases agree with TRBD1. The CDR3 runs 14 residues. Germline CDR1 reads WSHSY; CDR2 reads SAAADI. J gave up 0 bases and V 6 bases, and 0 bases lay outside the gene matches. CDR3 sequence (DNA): TGCGCCAGCAGACAGGGGGCGAACACCGGGGAGCTGTTTTTT. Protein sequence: CASRQGANTGELFF.

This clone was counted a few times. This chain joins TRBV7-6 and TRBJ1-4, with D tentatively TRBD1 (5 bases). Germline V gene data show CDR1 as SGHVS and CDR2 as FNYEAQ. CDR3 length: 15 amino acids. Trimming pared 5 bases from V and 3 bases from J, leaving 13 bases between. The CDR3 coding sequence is TGTGCCAGCAGCGTCGCGTTCAGGGCTAATGAAAAACTGTTTTTT. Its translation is CASSVAFRANEKLFF. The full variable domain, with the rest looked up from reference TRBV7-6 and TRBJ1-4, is GAGVSQSPRYKVTKRGQDVALRCDPISGHVSLYWYRQALGQGPEFLTYFNYEAQQDKSGLPNDRFSAERPEGSISTLTIQRTEQRDSAMYRCASSVAFRANEKLFFGSGTQLSVL.

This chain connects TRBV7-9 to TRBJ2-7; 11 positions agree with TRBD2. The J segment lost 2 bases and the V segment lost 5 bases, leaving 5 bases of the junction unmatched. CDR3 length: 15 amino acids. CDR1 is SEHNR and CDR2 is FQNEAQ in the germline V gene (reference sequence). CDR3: CASSPASGGPYEQYF. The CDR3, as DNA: TGTGCCAGCAGCCCCGCTAGCGGGGGGCCCTACGAGCAGTACTTC.

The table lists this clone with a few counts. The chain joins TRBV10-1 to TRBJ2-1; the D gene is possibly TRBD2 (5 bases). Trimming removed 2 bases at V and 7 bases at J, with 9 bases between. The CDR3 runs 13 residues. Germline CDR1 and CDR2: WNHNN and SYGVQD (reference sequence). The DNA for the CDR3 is TGCGCCAGCAGTGAGAACCCGGGGAATGAGCAGTTCTTC. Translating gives CASSENPGNEQFF.

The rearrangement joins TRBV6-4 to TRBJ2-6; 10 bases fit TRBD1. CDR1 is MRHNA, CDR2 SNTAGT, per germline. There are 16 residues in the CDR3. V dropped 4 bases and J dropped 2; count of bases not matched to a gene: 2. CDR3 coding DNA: TGTGCCAGCAGTGCGGGGACAGGGGCTGGGGCCAACGTCCTGACTTTC. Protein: CASSAGTGAGANVLTF.

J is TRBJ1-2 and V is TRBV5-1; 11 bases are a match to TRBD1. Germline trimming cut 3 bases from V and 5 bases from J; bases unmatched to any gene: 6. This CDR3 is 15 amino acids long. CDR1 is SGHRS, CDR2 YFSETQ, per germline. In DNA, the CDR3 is TGCGCCAGCAGCTCTGGGGGACAGGGGGATTATGGCTACACCTTC. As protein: CASSSGGQGDYGYTF.

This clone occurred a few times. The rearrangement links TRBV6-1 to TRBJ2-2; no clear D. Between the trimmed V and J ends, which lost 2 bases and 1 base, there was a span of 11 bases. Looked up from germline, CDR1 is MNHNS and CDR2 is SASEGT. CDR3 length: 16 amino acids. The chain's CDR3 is CASSERTPRNTGELFF. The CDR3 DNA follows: TGTGCCAGCAGTGAACGCACCCCCAGGAACACCGGGGAGCTGTTTTTT.

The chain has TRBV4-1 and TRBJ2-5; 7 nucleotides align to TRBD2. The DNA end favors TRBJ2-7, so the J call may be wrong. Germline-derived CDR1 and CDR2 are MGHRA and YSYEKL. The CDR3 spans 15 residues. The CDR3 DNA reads TGCGCCAGCAGCCGAGAGCGGGATAGCTCCTACGAGCAGTACTTC. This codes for CASSRERDSSYEQYF.

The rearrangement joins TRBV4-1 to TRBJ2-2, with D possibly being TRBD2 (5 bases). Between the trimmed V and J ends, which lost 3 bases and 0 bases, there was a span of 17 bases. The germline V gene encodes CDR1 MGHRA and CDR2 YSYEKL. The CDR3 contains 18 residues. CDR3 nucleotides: TGCGCCAGCAGCCAGCATTCAGCGGTCCGAACGAACACCGGGGAGCTGTTTTTT. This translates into CASSQHSAVRTNTGELFF.

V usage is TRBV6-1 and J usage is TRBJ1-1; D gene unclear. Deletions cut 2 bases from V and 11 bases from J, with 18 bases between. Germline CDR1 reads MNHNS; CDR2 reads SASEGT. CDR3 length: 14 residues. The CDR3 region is CASSEKYGSRGAFF. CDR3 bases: TGTGCCAGCAGTGAAAAGTACGGCTCGCGAGGGGCTTTCTTT.

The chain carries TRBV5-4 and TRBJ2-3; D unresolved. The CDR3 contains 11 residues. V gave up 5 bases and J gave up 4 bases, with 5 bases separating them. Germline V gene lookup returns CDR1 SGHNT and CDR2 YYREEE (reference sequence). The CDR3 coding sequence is TGTGCCAGCAGGACTTCAGATACGCAGTATTTT. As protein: CASRTSDTQYF.

DNA of the CDR3: TGTGCCACCAGCAGTACCAGGGGTCTGAGGAATCAGCCCCAGCATTTT. As protein: CATSSTRGLRNQPQHF. V gene TRBV15 combines with J gene TRBJ1-5, with D possibly TRBD1 on 6 matching bases. V was cut by 3 bases and J by 4 bases, with 16 bases left in between. CDR1 is LNHNV, CDR2 YYDKDF, per germline (reference sequence). This CDR3 comprises 16 residues.

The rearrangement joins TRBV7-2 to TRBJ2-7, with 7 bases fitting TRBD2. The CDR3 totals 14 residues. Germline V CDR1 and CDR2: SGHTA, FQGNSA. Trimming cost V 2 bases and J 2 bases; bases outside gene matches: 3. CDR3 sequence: CASSLRGGAYEQYF. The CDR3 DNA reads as TGTGCCAGCAGCTTAAGGGGAGGGGCCTACGAGCAGTACTTC.

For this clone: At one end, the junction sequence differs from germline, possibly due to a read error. The CDR3 DNA reads TGTGCCAGCAGAGAAGTAGGACTAGCGGGACTTGCCTACGAGCAGTACTTC. This translates into CASREVGLAGLAYEQYF. This chain links TRBV6-1 with TRBJ2-7; TRBD2 agrees at 12 bases. The germline CDR1 and CDR2 sequences are MNHNS and SASEGT. The CDR3 is 17 amino acids.

CDR3: CASSLALGQEEYF. The CDR3 DNA is TGTGCCAGCAGCTTAGCGCTAGGCCAGGAGGAGTACTTC. The V call is TRBV7-6, the J call TRBJ2-7; D possibly corresponds to TRBD2 (5 bases). Germline V gene lookup returns CDR1 SGHVS and CDR2 FNYEAQ. The CDR3 has 13 residues. Trimming pared 0 bases from V and 11 bases from J, leaving 14 bases between.

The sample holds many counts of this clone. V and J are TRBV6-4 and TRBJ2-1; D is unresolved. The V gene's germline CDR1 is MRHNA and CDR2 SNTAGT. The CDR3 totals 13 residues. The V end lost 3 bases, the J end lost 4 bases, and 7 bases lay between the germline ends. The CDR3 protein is CASSETLYNEQFF. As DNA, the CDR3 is TGTGCCAGCAGTGAGACATTGTACAATGAGCAGTTCTTC.

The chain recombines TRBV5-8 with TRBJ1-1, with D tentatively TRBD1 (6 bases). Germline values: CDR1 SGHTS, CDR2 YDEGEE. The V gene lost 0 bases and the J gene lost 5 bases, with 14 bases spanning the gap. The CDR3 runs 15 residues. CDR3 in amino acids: CASSLGATGSTEAFF. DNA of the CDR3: TGTGCCAGCAGCTTGGGGGCTACAGGGAGTACTGAAGCTTTCTTT.

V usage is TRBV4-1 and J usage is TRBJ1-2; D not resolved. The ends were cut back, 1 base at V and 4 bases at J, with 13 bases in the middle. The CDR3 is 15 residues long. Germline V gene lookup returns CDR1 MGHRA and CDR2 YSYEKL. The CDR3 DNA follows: TGCGCCAGCAGCCAAGTACCCGACTCTTCCTATGGCTACACCTTC. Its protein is CASSQVPDSSYGYTF.